The clone carrying this T cell receptor (beta chain) was seen a few times. Antigen specificity is unknown. It was RNA transcripts that yielded the amplified TCR beta CDR3 regions. TCR CDR3 underwent first-round RT-PCR with the HTBI primer set. TCRdb reprocessed the multiplex PCR reads with MiXCR, giving one entry per CDR3 protein. This table holds about 400,000 distinct CDR3 sequences, just under 15% found once. Looked up from germline, CDR1 is SGHDT and CDR2 is YYEEEE. Losses at the gene ends were 3 bases for V and 4 bases for J; bases not matched to a gene: 6. This CDR3 has 14 amino acids. This sample was taken from a study of T cells in Graves' hyperthyroidism and ophthalmopathy. Study-level results: Ophthalmopathy, which appeared later, was predicted by the model a median around 6.9 months before onset. Clonotypes that were expanded in thyroid above 0.001 mostly appeared in blood too.

Exclusion of patients followed from uncontrolled infection, other autoimmune disease, pregnancy or lactation. The chain recombines TRBV5-6 with TRBJ2-7, with 8 bases matching TRBD1. This receptor was obtained from a woman in her 30s with Graves' hyperthyroidism. The sample was blood. CDR3 amino acids: CASSYDRGWYEQYF. In DNA, the CDR3 is TGTGCCAGCAGCTACGACAGGGGCTGGTACGAGCAGTACTTC. Full variable domain (missing parts from reference TRBV5-6 and TRBJ2-7): DAGVTQSPTHLIKTRGQQVTLRCSPKSGHDTVSWYQQALGQGPQFIFQYYEEEERQRGNFPDRFSGHQFPNYSSELNVNALLLGDSALYLCASSYDRGWYEQYFGPGTRLTVT.